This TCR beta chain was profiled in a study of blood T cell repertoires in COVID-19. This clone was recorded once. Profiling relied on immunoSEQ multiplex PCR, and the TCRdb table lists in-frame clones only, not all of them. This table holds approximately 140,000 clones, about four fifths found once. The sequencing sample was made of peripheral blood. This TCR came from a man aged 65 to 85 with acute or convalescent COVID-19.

CDR3 bases: TGTGCCAGCAGCTTAGGTGGCCGAGGAGCTTTCTTT. Amino acids: CASSLGGRGAFF. V is TRBV11-2 and J is TRBJ1-1; D uncertain. The CDR3 is 12 residues long. Germline V gene data show CDR1 as SGHAT and CDR2 as FQNNGV. Trimming took off 1 base at V and 10 bases at J, with 10 bases between the two ends. Combining the CDR3 with reference TRBV11-2 and TRBJ1-1 gives the whole variable domain EAGVAQSPRYKIIEKRQSVAFWCNPISGHATLYWYQQILGQGPKLLIQFQNNGVVDDSQLPKDRFSAERLKGVDSTLKIQPAKLEDSAVYLCASSLGGRGAFFGQGTRLTVV.